Reported below is one TCR beta chain. Its antigen is not yet known. Base qualities are not at hand, and no much larger clone is one base apart. To prepare the library, the immunoSEQ multiplex PCR assay was applied. Here the immuneACCESS table is served through TCRdb, limited to in-frame sequences with V and J called. Missing clones are a known gap in these copies; in checked studies unresolved V genes cover under half, and the rest lacks a known reason. Within this sample are roughly 83,000 clones, with around 90% of them counted one time only. Of the sample, around 3.4% falls within the top ten clones. The sample belongs to a study of T cell changes during pregnancy in multiple sclerosis (dated by TCRdb to between 2019 and 2020). In terms of the full investigation: The study examined how the T cell repertoire changed over the course of pregnancy in women with multiple sclerosis.

The germline V gene supplies CDR1 LGHNA and CDR2 YNFKEQ. The CDR3 starts with the cysteine, ends with the phenylalanine, and has 16 residues. Only the CDR3 portion is preserved as DNA: 48 bases, with reading frame beginning at the first base. V sheds 5 bases and J sheds 0 bases, leaving 15 bases between their ends. This sequence was found in a female donor in good health, serving as a control in a pregnancy study. Some clones in this sample may be carry-over from other donors' samples. The sequence is built from TRBV4-2 and TRBJ2-3; the D region possibly corresponds to TRBD1 (5 bases align). The sample was PBMCs, taken in the first trimester of pregnancy. The DNA sequence is as follows: TGTGCCAGCAGCTACGCCGGACAATCTAGCACAGATACGCAGTATTTT. This yields the protein CASSYAGQSSTDTQYF.